Sequencing of this TCR beta chain was carried out in a study of blood T cell dynamics during melanoma immunotherapy. V lost 2 bases and J lost 1; bases outside the gene matches: 1. Per germline, CDR1 SGDLS and CDR2 YYNGEE. The CDR3 covers 14 residues. As to time point: pre-treatment baseline. Clones were read by immunoSEQ multiplex PCR, and TCRdb kept only the in-frame ones, dropping some. This table has some 13,000 clones, roughly nine tenths appearing once. The chain links TRBV9 to TRBJ1-1; 8 nucleotides agree with TRBD1. The origin of this receptor is a human donor with melanoma. The specimen was effector memory CD8+ T cells from blood, collected from a patient treated with checkpoint blockade. Here the CDR3 DNA reads TGTGCCAGCAGCGTTGGACAGGGGAACACTGAAGCTTTCTTT. This codes for CASSVGQGNTEAFF.